Below, 25 T cell receptor beta chains from the same sample are listed, as sequenced in a study of blood T cells in healthy people across ages. The second PCR ran 7 to 11 cycles with a sample-barcoded 5' primer and J-beta primers. TCRdb re-called the 5' RACE reads through MiXCR, storing one row per CDR3 protein. Of 650,000 to 700,000 distinct CDR3 sequences listed, 45% to 60% were seen once; the top ten hold about 14%. Sequencing was performed on blood. The receptor source for this set is a woman of 80 years or more in good health.

This clonotype has a count of ten or more. This chain links TRBV27 with TRBJ2-7, with D possibly being TRBD2 (6 bases). Trimming removed 0 bases at V and 7 bases at J, with 13 bases between. This CDR3 has 14 amino acids. The germline CDR1 and CDR2 sequences are MNHEY and SMNVEV (reference sequence). The CDR3 region is CASSLSSRAGEQYF. The CDR3 DNA follows: TGTGCCAGCAGTTTATCAAGTCGGGCGGGGGAGCAGTACTTC.

The J gene is TRBJ2-3, the V gene TRBV4-1; tentative D call: TRBD2 (5 bases). V was shortened by 0 bases and J by 5 bases, with 12 bases between the two germline ends. This CDR3 has 15 amino acids. Germline V CDR1 and CDR2: MGHRA, YSYEKL. CDR3 sequence (DNA): TGCGCCAGCAGCCAAGAAGAACTAGATGGAGATACGCAGTATTTT. Its protein product is CASSQEELDGDTQYF.

The V and J genes are TRBV29-1 and TRBJ1-4; possibly TRBD1 for D (5 bases). This CDR3 is 14 amino acids long. Germline V gene data show CDR1 as SQVTM and CDR2 as ANQGSEA. V shed 6 bases and J shed 8 bases, with 19 bases lying between them. The CDR3 DNA follows: TGCAGCGTCGGACCGGGACGGGAAGGGGAAAAACTGTTTTTT. Protein: CSVGPGREGEKLFF.

The chain recombines TRBV4-1 with TRBJ2-5; D is unclear. The CDR3 has 15 residues. Trimming stripped 7 bases from V and 11 bases from J, with 26 bases between. Per the germline V gene, CDR1 is MGHRA and CDR2 is YSYEKL. The CDR3 sequence is CASTISPLAYNEQYF. CDR3 in DNA: TGCGCCAGCACCATCAGCCCGCTGGCCTACAATGAGCAGTACTTC.

This clonotype appeared many times. CDR3 sequence (DNA): TGTGCCACCAGTGTAGGGAGCTCCTACAATGAGCAGTTCTTC. Its protein product is CATSVGSSYNEQFF. The chain links TRBV24-1 to TRBJ2-1; the D gene is possibly TRBD2 (5 bases). The CDR3 sequence is 14 residues long. V was clipped by 5 bases and J by 0 bases, with 7 bases between them. Germline CDR1 is KGHDR and CDR2 is SFDVKD.

This clonotype was observed at least ten times. The chain employs TRBV7-8 and TRBJ2-3; perhaps TRBD2 as D (5 bases). Germline V gene sequence: CDR1 SGHVS, CDR2 FQNEAQ. V shed 6 bases and J shed 4 bases, with 17 bases lying between them. The CDR3 covers 15 residues. CDR3 region: CASRRNALSADTQYF. CDR3 bases: TGTGCCAGCAGGAGGAACGCCCTTAGCGCAGATACGCAGTATTTT.

The table lists this clonotype with many counts. The J gene is TRBJ2-1, the V gene TRBV14; no clear D gene. The CDR3 is 15 amino acids. Between the trimmed V and J ends, which lost 4 bases and 0 bases, there was a span of 10 bases. The germline V gene encodes CDR1 SGHDN and CDR2 FVKESK. CDR3 nucleotide sequence: TGTGCCAGCAGCCCATGGGTTGTCTCCTACAATGAGCAGTTCTTC. Its translation: CASSPWVVSYNEQFF.

Concerning this clonotype itself: This may arise from a read error, as a much more abundant clone is one base away. The CDR3 DNA reads TGCAGCGTTGCAGGTTCCTACAATGAGCAGTACTTC. This translates into CSVAGSYNEQYF. V usage is TRBV29-1 and J usage is TRBJ2-1; D gene ambiguous. The DNA end lines up better with TRBJ2-7; the J call may be wrong. This CDR3 spans 12 amino acids. Germline V CDR1 and CDR2: SQVTM, ANQGSEA.

This clonotype was seen a single time. The V and J genes are TRBV10-3 and TRBJ2-5; 9 bases map to TRBD1. The J call may be wrong; the DNA end is better matched by TRBJ2-7. Germline values: CDR1 ENHRY, CDR2 SYGVKD. The CDR3 spans 15 residues. The CDR3 loop is CAISGLEGTGYEQYF. The CDR3 DNA is TGTGCCATCAGTGGCTTAGAGGGGACAGGGTACGAGCAGTACTTC.

Comments on this clonotype: Being one base from a much bigger clone, this may be a read error. This chain joins TRBV7-8 and TRBJ1-2; no firm D call. The CDR3 loop spans 12 amino acids. Trimming took off 5 bases at V and 7 bases at J, with 11 bases between the two ends. Looked up from germline, CDR1 is SGHVS and CDR2 is FQNEAQ. The CDR3 reads CASSPAWVGYTF. The CDR3 coding sequence is TGTGCCAGCAGCCCCGCCTGGGTTGGCTACACCTTC.

This clonotype was detected many times. The rearrangement joins TRBV20-1 to TRBJ2-3; 14 bases fit TRBD2. The CDR3 is made up of 16 amino acids. The trim removed 6 bases at V and 3 bases at J, leaving 8 bases unmatched. From germline, CDR1 is DFQATT and CDR2 SNEGSKA (reference sequence). CDR3: CSARGLAGGVTDTQYF. The CDR3 DNA reads TGCAGTGCCCGAGGACTAGCGGGAGGAGTAACAGATACGCAGTATTTT.

This clonotype appeared a few times. CDR3 bases: TGCAGTGGGCGACTAGCGGGAGGGCCAGGGACAGATACGCAGTATTTT. It codes for CSGRLAGGPGTDTQYF. The chain has TRBV20-1 and TRBJ2-3; 14 bases are shared with TRBD2. The CDR3 loop spans 16 amino acids. Per germline, CDR1 DFQATT and CDR2 SNEGSKA (reference sequence). The trim removed 7 bases at V and 3 bases at J, leaving 9 bases unmatched.

Note on this clonotype: A much larger clone lies a single base off, so this may be a read error. This chain connects TRBV29-1 to TRBJ2-3; a possible D gene is TRBD2 (6 bases). CDR1 is SQVTM, CDR2 ANQGSEA, per germline. V was shortened by 7 bases and J by 6 bases, with 11 bases between the two germline ends. There are 11 residues in the CDR3. CDR3 region: CSGAGRDTQYF. DNA of the CDR3: TGCAGCGGGGCGGGGCGGGATACGCAGTATTTT.

This rearrangement joins TRBV29-1 to TRBJ2-7, with 9 bases aligning to TRBD1. The trim removed 6 bases at V and 3 bases at J, leaving 6 bases unmatched. This CDR3 has 13 residues. Germline CDR1 and CDR2: SQVTM and ANQGSEA. The CDR3 region is CSVRRQGGYEQYF. In nucleotides, the CDR3 is TGCAGCGTCAGGAGACAGGGGGGCTACGAGCAGTACTTC.

Comment on this clonotype: This may come from a read error, since a much larger clone is one base off. This sequence joins TRBV5-1 and TRBJ2-7; 9 positions agree with TRBD1. In germline, CDR1 is SGHRS, CDR2 YFSETQ. CDR3 length: 15 residues. The CDR3 DNA follows: TGCGCCGGCAGCTCCAATCCGGGACAGGGCTACGAGCAGTACTTC. Translating it yields CAGSSNPGQGYEQYF.

The V call is TRBV20-1, the J call TRBJ2-7; D perhaps matches TRBD2 (5 bases). The length of the CDR3 is 12 residues. Per germline, CDR1 DFQATT and CDR2 SNEGSKA (reference sequence). V lost 5 bases and J lost 2, with 10 bases in between. In nucleotides, the CDR3 is TGCAGTGCTGGTAGCGAACCCTACGAGCAGTACTTC. Its translation is CSAGSEPYEQYF.

In its sample, this clonotype was seen once. A read error may explain this, as a much larger clone is one base away. The chain has TRBV7-9 and TRBJ2-1, with TRBD2 as a possible D gene (7 bases). Germline loops: CDR1 SEHNR, CDR2 FQNEAQ (reference sequence). CDR3 length: 14 amino acids. CDR3 protein: CAGSTSDRPPEQFF. The CDR3 DNA is TGTGCCGGCAGCACTAGCGACAGGCCGCCTGAGCAGTTCTTC.

The rearrangement joins TRBV29-1 to TRBJ2-7, with TRBD1 matching 10 bases. The assigned J gene may be wrong: the sequence end matches TRBJ2-5 better. This CDR3 spans 13 amino acids. Germline V gene sequence: CDR1 SQVTM, CDR2 ANQGSEA. CDR3 residues: CSGQGAGYETQYF. The CDR3 nucleotides read TGCAGCGGACAGGGGGCAGGCTACGAGACCCAGTACTTC.

This clonotype has a count of ten or more. One end of the junction varies from germline; a read error may be responsible. V usage is TRBV5-1 and J usage is TRBJ2-5; 7 nucleotides align to TRBD1. The CDR3 runs to 13 residues. The germline CDR1 and CDR2 sequences are SGHRS and YFSETQ. CDR3 bases: TGTGCCAGCAGTGGGACAGCACAAGAGACCCAGTACTTC. Encoded protein: CASSGTAQETQYF.

This clonotype was counted ten times or more. This chain joins TRBV18 and TRBJ2-1; 8 nucleotides align to TRBD1. V gave up 2 bases and J gave up 5 bases; unmatched junction bases: 14. The CDR3 extends over 18 amino acids. Looked up from germline, CDR1 is KGHSH and CDR2 is LQKENI. In DNA form, the CDR3 reads TGTGCCAGCTCACCATCACGAGACAGGGGCAAATTAAACAATGAGCAGTTCTTC. As protein: CASSPSRDRGKLNNEQFF.

This clonotype has ten or more counts. The chain employs TRBV5-1 and TRBJ2-3; D remains unclear. V was clipped by 2 bases and J by 5 bases, with 9 bases between them. CDR1 and CDR2 (germline): SGHRS, YFSETQ. This CDR3 contains 13 residues. CDR3 in DNA: TGCGCCAGCAGCTTCGAGTGGCAAGATACGCAGTATTTT. This translates into CASSFEWQDTQYF.

Ten or more counts support this clonotype. The genes are TRBV6-5 and TRBJ2-3, with 11 positions matching TRBD1. CDR3 length: 16 residues. Looked up from germline, CDR1 is MNHEY and CDR2 is SVGAGI. The junction had 11 bases not matched to a gene; V was cut back by 6 bases and J by 6 bases. For the CDR3, the DNA is TGTGCCAGCAGCGCACCCCGGACAGGGGGCATCGATACGCAGTATTTT. Translated: CASSAPRTGGIDTQYF.

This clonotype was recorded many times. This chain links TRBV4-1 with TRBJ2-4, with D possibly TRBD2 on 6 matching bases. Germline V gives CDR1 MGHRA, CDR2 YSYEKL. The CDR3 spans 16 residues. V was clipped by 5 bases and J by 3 bases, with 17 bases between them. The CDR3 loop is CASSYYSGLGKNIQYF. CDR3 sequence (DNA): TGCGCCAGCAGCTATTATAGCGGCCTAGGCAAAAACATTCAGTACTTC.

This chain connects TRBV14 to TRBJ2-1; the D gene is possibly TRBD2 (6 bases). This CDR3 has 15 amino acids. The germline V and J ends were trimmed by 4 bases and 0 bases, with 10 bases remaining between them. The germline V gene has CDR1 SGHDN and CDR2 FVKESK. The CDR3 DNA sequence: TGTGCCAGCAGCCTGAGACTAGACTCCTACAATGAGCAGTTCTTC. It translates to CASSLRLDSYNEQFF.

V is TRBV5-8 and J is TRBJ2-2; D perhaps matches TRBD2 (5 bases). The CDR3 length is 15 residues. V lost 0 bases, J lost 4 bases, and 10 bases lay in between. Germline-derived CDR1 and CDR2 are SGHTS and YDEGEE. Written as DNA, the CDR3 is TGTGCCAGCAGCTTGGCCGATGGGAGCACCGGGGAGCTGTTTTTT. Translation: CASSLADGSTGELFF.